This entry lists 5 T cell receptor beta chains sequenced from one sample in a study of blood T cell repertoires in COVID-19. TCRdb keeps only in-frame clones here, not all; method: immunoSEQ multiplex PCR. The repertoire holds 50,000 to 70,000 clones, with almost 80% as singletons. The sample comprised peripheral blood. The receptor set was obtained from a man in his sixties with acute or convalescent COVID-19.

This clone appeared a single time. V gene TRBV29-1 combines with J gene TRBJ1-4, with D perhaps matching TRBD1 (5 bases). This CDR3 spans 12 amino acids. The V gene's germline CDR1 is SQVTM and CDR2 ANQGSEA. The ends were cut back, 7 bases at V and 4 bases at J, with 10 bases in the middle. CDR3 sequence reads: CSAGTDNEKLFF. As DNA, the CDR3 is TGCAGCGCGGGGACTGATAATGAAAAACTGTTTTTT.

The chain joins TRBV27 to TRBJ1-2; 7 nucleotides agree with TRBD1. From germline, CDR1 is MNHEY and CDR2 SMNVEV (reference sequence). J lost 3 bases, V lost 5 bases, and 9 bases had no gene match. The CDR3 has 15 residues. For the CDR3, the DNA is TGTGCCAGCAGTCCTTATCGTGGGACAGACTATGGCTACACCTTC. Translating it yields CASSPYRGTDYGYTF.

The chain couples TRBV5-1 to TRBJ1-3; D gene unclear. Germline CDR1 SGHRS, CDR2 YFSETQ. Trimming removed 4 bases from V and 3 bases from J, with 11 bases in between. The CDR3 is made up of 14 amino acids. CDR3 sequence: CASSPVSGGNTIYF. The CDR3 DNA is TGCGCCAGCAGCCCGGTCTCGGGTGGAAACACCATATATTTT. Combining the CDR3 with reference TRBV5-1 and TRBJ1-3 gives the whole variable domain KAGVTQTPRYLIKTRGQQVTLSCSPISGHRSVSWYQQTPGQGLQFLFEYFSETQRNKGNFPGRFSGRQFSNSRSEMNVSTLELGDSALYLCASSPVSGGNTIYFGEGSWLTVV.

CDR3 sequence reads: CASSSLGGRDGYTF. In nucleotides, the CDR3 is TGTGCCAGCAGCTCCCTGGGGGGACGGGATGGCTACACCTTC. V gene TRBV7-3 combines with J gene TRBJ1-2, with D perhaps TRBD1 (5 bases). From germline, CDR1 is SGHTA and CDR2 FQGTGA. Trimming took off 4 bases at V and 6 bases at J, with 15 bases between the two ends. The CDR3 is made up of 14 amino acids.

This clone was seen once. The V call is TRBV10-3, the J call TRBJ2-5; 9 bases are a match to TRBD1. The CDR3 consists of 15 residues. The ends lost 6 bases at V and 0 bases at J; junction bases unmatched: 5. CDR1 and CDR2 from the germline V gene are ENHRY and SYGVKD. CDR3 DNA sequence: TGTGCCATCAGGGGATGGGACAGGGACCAAGAGACCCAGTACTTC. This translates into CAIRGWDRDQETQYF.